This TCR beta chain was recorded in a study of blood T cell repertoires in COVID-19. Study as a whole: COVID-19 samples collected from the United States, Italy and Spain covered acute and convalescent phases. The cDNA or gDNA used as material had been derived from T cells, B-cell-depleted T cells, or PBMCs.

Generated by immunoSEQ multiplex PCR, the TCRdb table keeps only in-frame clones and is missing some. The table lists 150,000 to 160,000 clones, around 84% of them singletons. CDR3 length equals 17 residues. Germline V gene lookup returns CDR1 SGDLS and CDR2 YYNGEE. V lost 4 bases and J lost 5, with 22 bases in between. This chain joins TRBV9 and TRBJ2-1, with D unclear. This clonotype was sampled from an elderly man with acute or convalescent COVID-19. Sequences were obtained from peripheral blood. The chain's CDR3 is CASSPRVTQGAHNEQFF. CDR3 nucleotides: TGTGCCAGCAGCCCCCGGGTAACCCAAGGAGCTCACAATGAGCAGTTCTTC.